Detailed here is one TCR beta chain. Its antigen is not identified. With iRepertoire HTBI primers and Arm-PCR of CDR3 regions, TCR beta libraries were built. TCRdb analysed the multiplex PCR reads with MiXCR anew, one entry per CDR3 protein. The sample carries roughly 420,000 distinct CDR3 sequences, about 17% recorded once. Time point indicated: newly diagnosed GD, antithyroid drugs for less than 3 months. Preparation of the TCR library used RNA extracted from PBMCs. This sample is drawn from a study of regulatory T cells in long-lasting Graves disease. General study findings and limits: New patients shared fewer public clonotypes (about 970) than persistent patients did (approximately 2,700).

The V gene end was trimmed by 2 bases and the J gene end by 6 bases; junction bases not matched to a gene: 5. The CDR3 contains 14 residues. Germline CDR1 LGHDT, CDR2 YNNKEL (reference sequence). These sequences were also reported in another study, on T cells in Graves' hyperthyroidism and ophthalmopathy.

Here the sequenced sample was peripheral blood mononuclear cells (PBMCs), taken at new diagnosis, from a patient treated with antithyroid drugs. This receptor was identified in a woman aged 18 to 35 with Graves disease. The chain is built from TRBV3-1 and TRBJ2-7, with TRBD1 matching 9 bases. CDR3 loop: CASSQIGTGSEQYF. CDR3 DNA: TGTGCCAGCAGCCAAATCGGGACAGGGTCCGAGCAGTACTTC.